The 31 T cell receptor beta chains below all came from one sample that was sequenced in a study of CXCR3-negative and CXCR3-positive naive CD8 T cells. Libraries were UMI-labeled 5' RACE TRB cDNA. Each CDR3 protein gets one entry in TCRdb, which reprocessed the 5' RACE reads and gives no DNA. The table for this sample gives more than 50,000 distinct CDR3 sequences. Sample: naive CXCR3- CD8+ T cells from blood. The subset is: CD45RO-CCR7+CD27+CD95- naive CD8+ T cells lacking CXCR3 (TNR3-). The receptors shown here come from a human donor in good health. Some clones in this sample may be carry-over from other donors' samples.

V gene TRBV20-1 combines with J gene TRBJ2-5; TCRdb names TRBD2, which stays unverified in the absence of DNA. Germline V gives CDR1 DFQATT, CDR2 SNEGSKA (reference sequence). This CDR3 region has 15 residues. The CDR3 is CSAGPASEHQETQYF.

V gene TRBV7-6 combines with J gene TRBJ1-1; the TRBD1 assignment by TCRdb is unverifiable without DNA. CDR3 size: 12 residues. The V gene's germline CDR1 is SGHVS and CDR2 FNYEAQ. CDR3 residues: CASSLWGPEAFF. Full variable domain (rest looked up from reference TRBV7-6 and TRBJ1-1): GAGVSQSPRYKVTKRGQDVALRCDPISGHVSLYWYRQALGQGPEFLTYFNYEAQQDKSGLPNDRFSAERPEGSISTLTIQRTEQRDSAMYRCASSLWGPEAFFGQGTRLTVV.

The rearrangement links TRBV29-1 to TRBJ1-1; with no DNA, the TCRdb D assignment of TRBD1 cannot be verified. This CDR3 comprises 14 residues. Germline V CDR1 and CDR2: SQVTM, ANQGSEA. CDR3 protein: CSIIGGEVDTEAFF.

The chain links TRBV7-2 to TRBJ1-1. The germline gives CDR1 SGHTA, CDR2 FQGNSA. This CDR3 has 14 amino acids. CDR3: CASSLAPVNTEAFF.

The chain employs TRBV7-2 and TRBJ2-3; with no DNA, the TCRdb D assignment of TRBD2 cannot be verified. The CDR3 consists of 18 residues. Per the germline V gene, CDR1 is SGHTA and CDR2 is FQGNSA. CDR3 protein: CASSLLGTSGGITDTQYF.

The genes are TRBV27 and TRBJ2-2. The CDR3 has 13 amino acids. Germline CDR1 reads MNHEY; CDR2 reads SMNVEV (reference sequence). The CDR3 here is CASTGQPTGELFF.

This rearrangement joins TRBV13 to TRBJ1-1; TCRdb's assignment of TRBD1 cannot be checked, as there is no DNA. Germline V CDR1 and CDR2: PRHDT, FYEKMQ (reference sequence). The CDR3 length is 15 residues. CDR3 amino acids: CASSLWTGGYTEAFF.

The genes are TRBV20-1 and TRBJ2-5; lacking DNA, the TRBD1 call made by TCRdb goes unchecked. Germline CDR1 and CDR2: DFQATT and SNEGSKA (reference sequence). The CDR3 sequence is 15 residues long. CDR3: CSASHGRGLGETQYF.

The chain employs TRBV10-3 and TRBJ2-1. Germline CDR1 and CDR2: ENHRY and SYGVKD. The CDR3 totals 15 residues. The CDR3 loop reads CAIYGGEGSYNEQFF.

The genes are TRBV29-1 and TRBJ2-1; no DNA is available, so the TRBD2 call from TCRdb remains unchecked. Germline CDR1 reads SQVTM; CDR2 reads ANQGSEA. CDR3 length: 16 amino acids. The CDR3 sequence is CSVEGVEGSFYNEQFF.

The chain carries TRBV24-1 and TRBJ2-7; TCRdb selects TRBD1, and the lack of DNA leaves this call unchecked. The CDR3 contains 14 residues. Per the germline V gene, CDR1 is KGHDR and CDR2 is SFDVKD. The CDR3 loop is CATSDSVTPFEQYF.

The chain is built from TRBV7-9 and TRBJ2-1; TCRdb indicates TRBD2, and absent DNA this call remains unverified. Germline CDR1 SEHNR, CDR2 FQNEAQ (reference sequence). This CDR3 contains 16 residues. The CDR3 protein is CASSPQFGRELDEQFF.

The J gene is TRBJ2-7, the V gene TRBV12-3 or TRBV12-4. This CDR3 spans 15 amino acids. The CDR3 here is CASSYSGGYGSEQYF.

The chain carries TRBV5-1 and TRBJ1-1. The CDR3 has 13 amino acids. Germline values: CDR1 SGHRS, CDR2 YFSETQ. The CDR3 protein is CSSSWGTGTEAFF. The complete variable domain, with remaining parts taken from reference TRBV5-1 and TRBJ1-1, reads KAGVTQTPRYLIKTRGQQVTLSCSPISGHRSVSWYQQTPGQGLQFLFEYFSETQRNKGNFPGRFSGRQFSNSRSEMNVSTLELGDSALYLCSSSWGTGTEAFFGQGTRLTVV.

J is TRBJ2-3 and V is TRBV29-1; TCRdb's D gene call, TRBD1, goes unchecked for lack of DNA. Germline CDR1 is SQVTM and CDR2 is ANQGSEA. This CDR3 has 15 residues. CDR3: CSVEGTAPSTDTQYF.

This chain links TRBV7-9 with TRBJ1-5; the TCRdb call, TRBD1, lacks DNA for checking. Per the germline V gene, CDR1 is SEHNR and CDR2 is FQNEAQ (reference sequence). The CDR3 is 17 amino acids. This CDR3 reads CASSLEYGKGINQPQHF.

The chain employs TRBV14 and TRBJ2-5; TCRdb gives TRBD2 as the D gene, but with no DNA this cannot be confirmed. The germline CDR1 and CDR2 sequences are SGHDN and FVKESK. The CDR3 is made up of 14 amino acids. CDR3 in amino acids: CASRLDGEGETQYF.

The chain joins TRBV20-1 to TRBJ2-7; the TCRdb call, TRBD1, lacks DNA for checking. The CDR3 consists of 14 residues. Germline V gives CDR1 DFQATT, CDR2 SNEGSKA (reference sequence). The CDR3 sequence: CSARDPGQTYEQYF.

The V and J genes are TRBV6-2 or TRBV6-3 and TRBJ2-2; TCRdb calls TRBD2, which cannot be checked without DNA. Germline CDR1 is MNHEY and CDR2 is SVGEGT. The CDR3 is 20 residues long. CDR3 sequence reads: CASNPNPWTSGIYNTGELFF.

The chain employs TRBV12-3 or TRBV12-4 and TRBJ2-1. This CDR3 comprises 13 residues. The CDR3 loop reads CASTEGMNNEQFF.

CDR3 in amino acids: CASSFSGNEQFF. This chain uses TRBV5-1 with TRBJ2-1. CDR1 is SGHRS, CDR2 YFSETQ, per germline. There are 12 residues in the CDR3.

The V gene is TRBV27, the J gene TRBJ2-7. The CDR3 extends over 14 amino acids. Germline values: CDR1 MNHEY, CDR2 SMNVEV (reference sequence). The CDR3 region is CASSLETNSYEQYF.

The CDR3 sequence is CASSDFPSGYSYNEQFF. The J gene is TRBJ2-1, the V gene TRBV25-1; there is no DNA to check the TCRdb D call of TRBD2. The germline V gene has CDR1 MGHDK and CDR2 SYGVNS. CDR3 size: 17 residues.

This chain joins TRBV19 and TRBJ2-7; TCRdb proposes TRBD1, but this gene call is untestable without DNA. Germline assignment: CDR1 LNHDA and CDR2 SQIVND (reference sequence). This CDR3 has 16 amino acids. The CDR3: CASSIMTRGSSYEQYF. Full variable domain (missing parts from reference TRBV19 and TRBJ2-7): DGGITQSPKYLFRKEGQNVTLSCEQNLNHDAMYWYRQDPGQGLRLIYYSQIVNDFQKGDIAEGYSVSREKKESFPLTVTSAQKNPTAFYLCASSIMTRGSSYEQYFGPGTRLTVT.

V usage is TRBV5-6 and J usage is TRBJ1-1. The CDR3 totals 14 residues. Germline assignment: CDR1 SGHDT and CDR2 YYEEEE. The CDR3 loop is CASSLAGSLTEAFF.

The chain carries TRBV6-4 and TRBJ1-2; TCRdb reports TRBD1, a call that lacks DNA to check it against. The CDR3 runs to 14 residues. CDR1 is MRHNA and CDR2 is SNTAGT in the germline V gene. The CDR3 reads CASSVGGENYGYTF.

The chain combines TRBV29-1 with TRBJ2-5; the TRBD2 assignment by TCRdb is unverifiable without DNA. Germline V gene data show CDR1 as SQVTM and CDR2 as ANQGSEA. The CDR3 sequence is 15 residues long. CDR3 region: CSVEDGGWGQETQYF.

J is TRBJ2-2 and V is TRBV12-3 or TRBV12-4; TCRdb selects TRBD2, and the lack of DNA leaves this call unchecked. The CDR3 runs to 15 residues. The CDR3: CASSFPSDGREELFF.

The CDR3 loop reads CASSLSNSGANVLTF. The chain recombines TRBV5-6 with TRBJ2-6. Germline V gene sequence: CDR1 SGHDT, CDR2 YYEEEE. The CDR3 contains 15 residues.

The rearrangement links TRBV29-1 to TRBJ1-2; TCRdb's D call of TRBD1 is untestable without DNA. This CDR3 contains 13 residues. CDR1 is SQVTM and CDR2 is ANQGSEA in the germline V gene. The CDR3 spells CSVEGQFLGGYTF. The whole variable domain, filled in from reference TRBV29-1 and TRBJ1-2, reads SAVISQKPSRDICQRGTSLTIQCQVDSQVTMMFWYRQQPGQSLTLIATANQGSEATYESGFVIDKFPISRPNLTFSTLTVSNMSPEDSSIYLCSVEGQFLGGYTFGSGTRLTVV.

V and J are TRBV5-1 and TRBJ2-7; TCRdb's D call of TRBD1 is untestable without DNA. Germline-derived CDR1 and CDR2 are SGHRS and YFSETQ. This CDR3 has 15 amino acids. This CDR3 is CASSPRTENSYEQYF.